This is a list of T cell receptor beta chains from one sample in a study of blood T cell repertoires in COVID-19. The data were produced by immunoSEQ multiplex PCR, yet TCRdb's version contains in-frame clones alone and is incomplete. Of about 250,000 clones listed, 86% are singletons. What was sequenced was peripheral blood. Receptor source: a woman in her fifties or sixties who had recovered from COVID-19. The CDR3 runs from the conserved cysteine through the conserved F or W. A D gene is named only where the DNA matches it firmly. Clone size is shown for a subset of rows, as once, few, many or a class of expanded clone.

d_call	j_call	v_call	clone_size	cdr3_nt	cdr3_aa
-	TRBJ1-4	TRBV19	once	TGTGCCAGTAGTGGATCCTCGGGGTCGTACAATGAAAAACTGTTTTTT	CASSGSSGSYNEKLFF
-	TRBJ1-5	TRBV5-5	-	TGTGCCAGCAGCTTCTTTCCCGGGGATAGCAATCAGCCCCAGCATTTT	CASSFFPGDSNQPQHF
TRBD1	TRBJ1-6	TRBV9	-	TGTGCCAGCAGCGGATCAGACAGGGTTCCTTTCTATAATTCACCCCTCCACTTT	CASSGSDRVPFYNSPLHF
TRBD1	TRBJ2-5	TRBV27	-	TGTGCCAGCAGTTTGGGGGACAGAAAAGAGACCCAGTACTTC	CASSLGDRKETQYF
-	TRBJ2-5	TRBV5-1	-	TGCGCCAGCAGCCTCCCCGAGGTCGAGACCCAGTACTTC	CASSLPEVETQYF
TRBD2	TRBJ2-2	TRBV7-9	-	TGTGCCAGCAGCTTCAGGCTGGCGGGGGACACCGGGGAGCTGTTTTTT	CASSFRLAGDTGELFF
-	TRBJ2-3	TRBV5-1	-	TGCGCCAGCAGCTTGAAACTAGATTCGCCGCAGTATTTT	CASSLKLDSPQYF
-	TRBJ2-4	TRBV11-2	-	TGTGCCAGCAGCTTAGGGATGACTACGGGTGGGAACATTCAGTACTTC	CASSLGMTTGGNIQYF
TRBD2	TRBJ2-5	TRBV24-1	-	TGTGCCACCAGTGATCCCGGGGGGGCTGAGACCCAGTACTTC	CATSDPGGAETQYF
-	TRBJ1-1	TRBV7-8	-	TGTGCCAGCAGCTTAGCGCGAGACAGTGAAGCTTTCTTT	CASSLARDSEAFF
-	TRBJ2-7	TRBV18	-	TGTGCCAGCTCACCCGCCCAGGGGTACGAGCAGTACTTC	CASSPAQGYEQYF
TRBD1	TRBJ2-7	TRBV28	-	TGTGCCAGCAGTTTATACAGTTGGGGACAGGAAACATTCGGCGAGCAGTACTTC	CASSLYSWGQETFGEQYF
TRBD2	TRBJ2-3	TRBV3-1/TRBV3-2	-	TGTGCCAGCAGCCAAGATCGGCGCGGGGGGCCGGCAGATACGCAGTATTTT	CASSQDRRGGPADTQYF
-	TRBJ1-6	TRBV9	-	TGTGCCAGCAGCATTACCAGGGTGGGGAATTCACCCCTCCACTTT	CASSITRVGNSPLHF
TRBD2	TRBJ2-5	TRBV7-2	-	TGTGCCAGCAGCCCAGGCGGGGGGGCGTCAGAGACCCAGTACTTC	CASSPGGGASETQYF
-	TRBJ1-3	TRBV28	-	TGTGCCACGGACAGAAGCTCTGGAAACACCATATATTTT	CATDRSSGNTIYF
-	TRBJ1-2	TRBV6-6	once	TGTGCCAGCAGTGCGAACGACAGGATTCCGTATGGCTACACCTTC	CASSANDRIPYGYTF
-	TRBJ1-2	TRBV7-2	-	TGTGCCAGCAGCTTAGCGGGTACGGGGGTATACTATGGCTACACCTTC	CASSLAGTGVYYGYTF
-	TRBJ1-5	TRBV3-1/TRBV3-2	-	TGTGCCAGCAGCCAATCTGCGAGCAATCAGCCCCAGCATTTT	CASSQSASNQPQHF
TRBD2	TRBJ2-2	TRBV7-2	-	TGTGCCAGCAGCCCACGTGGGGGGGGAAACACCGGGGAGCTGTTTTTT	CASSPRGGGNTGELFF
-	TRBJ1-2	TRBV12-5	-	TGTGCTAGTGGTCGGGACACCTATGGCTACACCTTC	CASGRDTYGYTF
-	TRBJ2-2	TRBV6-6	-	TGTGCCAGCCAAAACACCTACACCGGGGAGCTGTTTTTT	CASQNTYTGELFF
TRBD1	TRBJ1-4	TRBV9	once	TGTGCCAGCAGCGGGAACTTTCGGACAGGGCGAAGAGAAAAACTGTTTTTT	CASSGNFRTGRREKLFF
TRBD2	TRBJ2-3	TRBV10-3	-	TGTGCCATCACCTCGGGACTAGCGGGGCCCACAGATACGCAGTATTTT	CAITSGLAGPTDTQYF
-	TRBJ2-7	TRBV6-1	-	TGTGCCAGCAGTGAATATGTGGCGGGACCCTACGAGCAGTACTTC	CASSEYVAGPYEQYF
-	TRBJ2-6	TRBV7-9	once	TGTGCCAGCAGCTCCCCTGGCGACAGAAGGTCTGGGGCCAACGTCCTGACTTTC	CASSSPGDRRSGANVLTF
TRBD1	TRBJ2-7	TRBV5-1	-	TGCGCCAGCAGCTTTGCTTCCGGGACAGCTACCTACGAGCAGTACTTC	CASSFASGTATYEQYF
TRBD1	TRBJ2-7	TRBV19	-	TGTGCCACCTCCGGACAGGATTGGTCTGAGCAGTACTTC	CATSGQDWSEQYF
-	TRBJ1-4	TRBV5-1	few	TGCGCCAGCAGCCTCACAGGCAGTGCTAATGAAAAACTGTTTTTT	CASSLTGSANEKLFF
-	TRBJ2-7	TRBV5-6	few	TGTGCCAGCAGCGCTGGACTATACGAGCAGTACTTC	CASSAGLYEQYF
TRBD1	TRBJ1-2	TRBV6-2/TRBV6-3	-	TGTGCCAGCAGTTCCTCGGACAGGGGAGGCTATGGCTACACCTTC	CASSSSDRGGYGYTF
-	TRBJ1-4	TRBV15	-	TGTGCCACCAGCAGAGATTATCGGCCAGGCGGGGAAAAACTGTTTTTT	CATSRDYRPGGEKLFF
-	TRBJ2-7	TRBV2	-	TGTGCCAGCAGTGCAGGGGAACTTCAAACCGAGCAGTACTTC	CASSAGELQTEQYF
TRBD1	TRBJ1-2	TRBV29-1	-	TGCAGCGCCGACAGGGGGGTCGGCTACACCTTC	CSADRGVGYTF
TRBD1	TRBJ2-5	TRBV5-1	-	TGCGCCAGCAGCTTGGGGACAGGGGGCCGGGAGACCCAGTACTTC	CASSLGTGGRETQYF